Sequencing of this T cell receptor (beta chain) was carried out in a study of blood T cell repertoires in COVID-19. Looking at the study overall: The origin of the acute and convalescent COVID-19 samples was the United States, Italy and Spain. Nucleic acid was either cDNA or gDNA, and it came from T cells, B-cell-depleted T cells, or PBMCs.

In the original processing: It was from reference gene primer amplification that nucleated cell counts were estimated. Sequenced by immunoSEQ multiplex PCR; TCRdb stores in-frame clones only, minus some. D and trimming were read from the DNA, whereas the V and J calls and clone size are those reported in that table. The sample has approximately 71,000 clones, 80% to 90% seen once. Germline loops: CDR1 LGHNA, CDR2 YSLEER. This CDR3 contains 13 residues. With 0 bases removed from V and 7 bases from J, the gap between germline ends came to 9 bases. Sequenced material: peripheral blood. The receptor's source is a human donor in a cohort sampled during active COVID-19. The chain has TRBV4-3 and TRBJ1-1; D is unresolved. CDR3 sequence (DNA): TGCGCCAGCAGCCAAGATTTAGAGCGTGAAGCTTTCTTT. This sequence encodes CASSQDLEREAFF.